The clone carrying this T cell receptor (beta chain) turned up a few times. V was cut by 4 bases and J by 2 bases, with 13 bases left in between. The CDR3 extends over 15 amino acids. Germline assignment: CDR1 LGHNA and CDR2 YNFKEQ. The sample originates from a study of T cells in Graves' hyperthyroidism and ophthalmopathy. RNA transcripts provided the source from which TCR beta CDR3 regions were amplified. When the TCR CDR3 underwent first-round RT-PCR, the HTBI primer set was used. TCRdb itself ran the multiplex PCR reads through MiXCR, one entry per CDR3 protein. This repertoire shows roughly 180,000 distinct CDR3 sequences, around 8.9% found once; its top ten account for roughly a fifth.

Sequencing was performed on blood. J is TRBJ2-3 and V is TRBV4-2; D is undetermined. This clonotype originated in a woman younger than 30 with Graves' hyperthyroidism that later progressed to Graves' ophthalmopathy. CDR3 bases: TGTGCCAGCAGCCCCCGACTTATTGCCACAGATACGCAGTATTTT. Translated: CASSPRLIATDTQYF.